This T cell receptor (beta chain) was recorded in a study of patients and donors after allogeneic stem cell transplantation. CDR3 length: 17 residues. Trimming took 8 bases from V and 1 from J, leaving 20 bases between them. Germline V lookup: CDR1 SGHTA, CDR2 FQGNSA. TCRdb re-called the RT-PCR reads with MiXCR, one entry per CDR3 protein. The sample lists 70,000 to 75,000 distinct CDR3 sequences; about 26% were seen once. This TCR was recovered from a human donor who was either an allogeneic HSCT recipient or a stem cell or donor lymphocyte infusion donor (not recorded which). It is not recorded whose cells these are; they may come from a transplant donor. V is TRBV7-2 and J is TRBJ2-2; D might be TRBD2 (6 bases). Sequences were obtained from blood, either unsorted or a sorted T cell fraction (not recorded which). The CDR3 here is CASAETYAGLNTGELFF. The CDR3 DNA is TGTGCCAGCGCTGAGACCTATGCGGGGTTGAACACCGGGGAGCTGTTTTTT.